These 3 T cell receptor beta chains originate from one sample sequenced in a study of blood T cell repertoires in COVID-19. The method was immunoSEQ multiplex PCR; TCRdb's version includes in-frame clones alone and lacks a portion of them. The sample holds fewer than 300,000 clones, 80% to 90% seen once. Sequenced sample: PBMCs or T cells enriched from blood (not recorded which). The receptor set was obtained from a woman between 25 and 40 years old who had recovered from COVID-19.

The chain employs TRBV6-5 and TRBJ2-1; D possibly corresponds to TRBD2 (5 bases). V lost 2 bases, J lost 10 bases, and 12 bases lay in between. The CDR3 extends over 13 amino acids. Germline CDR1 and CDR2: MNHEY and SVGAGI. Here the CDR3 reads CASSYPPGTEQFF. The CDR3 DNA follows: TGTGCCAGCAGTTACCCTCCGGGAACCGAGCAGTTCTTC.

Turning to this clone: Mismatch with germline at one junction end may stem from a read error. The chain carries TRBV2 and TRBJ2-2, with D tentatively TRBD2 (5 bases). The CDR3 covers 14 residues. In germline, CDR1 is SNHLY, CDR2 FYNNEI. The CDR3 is CASSRITVSGVLFF. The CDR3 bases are TGTGCCAGCAGTAGAATTACAGTGTCCGGGGTGCTGTTTTTT.

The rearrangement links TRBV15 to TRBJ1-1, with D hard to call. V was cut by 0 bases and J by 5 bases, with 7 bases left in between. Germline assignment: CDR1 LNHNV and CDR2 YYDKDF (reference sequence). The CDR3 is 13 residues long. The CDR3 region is CATSRESGTEAFF. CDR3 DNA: TGTGCCACCAGCAGAGAGTCGGGTACTGAAGCTTTCTTT.